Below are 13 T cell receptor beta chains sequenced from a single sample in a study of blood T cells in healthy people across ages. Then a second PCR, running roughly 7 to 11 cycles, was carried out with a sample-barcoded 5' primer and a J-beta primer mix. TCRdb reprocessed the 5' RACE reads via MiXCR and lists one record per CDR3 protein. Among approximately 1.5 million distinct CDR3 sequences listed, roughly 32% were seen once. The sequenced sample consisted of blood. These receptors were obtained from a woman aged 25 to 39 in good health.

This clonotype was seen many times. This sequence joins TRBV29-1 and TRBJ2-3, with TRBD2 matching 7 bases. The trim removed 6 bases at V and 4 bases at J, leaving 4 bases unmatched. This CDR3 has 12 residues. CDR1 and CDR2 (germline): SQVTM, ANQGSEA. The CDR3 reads CSVDRGADTQYF. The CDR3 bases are TGCAGCGTGGACCGGGGGGCAGATACGCAGTATTTT.

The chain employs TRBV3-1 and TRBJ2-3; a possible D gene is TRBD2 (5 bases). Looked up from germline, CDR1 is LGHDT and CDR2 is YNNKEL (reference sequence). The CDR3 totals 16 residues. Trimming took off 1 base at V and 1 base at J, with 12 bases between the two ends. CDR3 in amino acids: CASSQGADLGTDTQYF. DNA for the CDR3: TGTGCCAGCAGCCAAGGAGCGGACCTTGGCACAGATACGCAGTATTTT.

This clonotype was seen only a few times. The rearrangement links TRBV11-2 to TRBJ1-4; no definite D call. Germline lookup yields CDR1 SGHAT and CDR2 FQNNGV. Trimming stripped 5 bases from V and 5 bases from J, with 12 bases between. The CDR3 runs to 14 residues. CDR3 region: CASSKGMSNEKLFF. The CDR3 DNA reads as TGTGCCAGCAGCAAAGGGATGTCGAATGAAAAACTGTTTTTT.

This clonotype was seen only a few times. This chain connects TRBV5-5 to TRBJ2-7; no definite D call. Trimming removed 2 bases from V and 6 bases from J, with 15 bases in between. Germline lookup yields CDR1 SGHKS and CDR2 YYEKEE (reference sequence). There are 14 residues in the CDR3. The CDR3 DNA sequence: TGTGCCAGCAGCTTTACAGAGTGGGGATCCGAGCAGTACTTC. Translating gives CASSFTEWGSEQYF.

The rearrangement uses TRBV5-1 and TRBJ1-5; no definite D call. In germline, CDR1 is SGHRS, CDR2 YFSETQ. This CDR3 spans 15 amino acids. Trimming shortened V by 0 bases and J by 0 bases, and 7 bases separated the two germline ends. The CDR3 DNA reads TGCGCCAGCAGCTTGGACCCTTATAGCAATCAGCCCCAGCATTTT. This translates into CASSLDPYSNQPQHF.

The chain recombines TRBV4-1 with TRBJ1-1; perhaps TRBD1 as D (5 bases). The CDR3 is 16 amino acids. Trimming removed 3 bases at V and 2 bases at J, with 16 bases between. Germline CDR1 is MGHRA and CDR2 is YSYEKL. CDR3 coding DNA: TGCGCCAGCAGCCAGAGAACCTTGACAGACAACACTGAAGCTTTCTTT. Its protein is CASSQRTLTDNTEAFF.

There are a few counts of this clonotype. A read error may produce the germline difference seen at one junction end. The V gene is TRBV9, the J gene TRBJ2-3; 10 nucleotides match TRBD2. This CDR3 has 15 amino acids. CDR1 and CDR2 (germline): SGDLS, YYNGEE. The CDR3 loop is CASSPGTSVTDTRYF. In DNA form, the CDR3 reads TGTGCCAGCAGCCCCGGGACTAGCGTCACAGATACGCGGTATTTT.

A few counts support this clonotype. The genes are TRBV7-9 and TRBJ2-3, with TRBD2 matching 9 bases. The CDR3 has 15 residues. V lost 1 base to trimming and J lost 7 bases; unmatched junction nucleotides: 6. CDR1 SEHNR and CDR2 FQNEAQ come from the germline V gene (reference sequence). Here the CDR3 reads CASSLDGTSKNTQYF. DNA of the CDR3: TGTGCCAGCAGCTTAGATGGGACTAGCAAGAATACGCAGTATTTT.

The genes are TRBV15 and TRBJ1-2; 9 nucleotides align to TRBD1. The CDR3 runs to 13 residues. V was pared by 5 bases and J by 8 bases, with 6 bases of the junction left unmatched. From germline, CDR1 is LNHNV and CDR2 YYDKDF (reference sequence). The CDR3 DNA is TGTGCCACCAGCGGCAGGGACAGGGTCGGCTACACCTTC. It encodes CATSGRDRVGYTF.

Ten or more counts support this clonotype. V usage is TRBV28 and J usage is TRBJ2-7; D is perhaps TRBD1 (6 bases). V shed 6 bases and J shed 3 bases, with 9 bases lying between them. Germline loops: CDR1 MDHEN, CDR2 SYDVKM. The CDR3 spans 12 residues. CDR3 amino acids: CASRRGNYEQYF. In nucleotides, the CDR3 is TGTGCCAGCAGAAGGGGGAACTACGAGCAGTACTTC.

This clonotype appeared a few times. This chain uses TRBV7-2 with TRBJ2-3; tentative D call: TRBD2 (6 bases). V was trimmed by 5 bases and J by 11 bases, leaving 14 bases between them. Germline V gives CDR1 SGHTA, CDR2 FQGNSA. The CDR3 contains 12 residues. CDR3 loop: CASSARESRQYF. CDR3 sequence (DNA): TGTGCCAGCAGCGCACGGGAGTCAAGGCAGTATTTT.

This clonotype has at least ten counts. The CDR3: CASSLGGASYNEQFF. DNA of the CDR3: TGTGCCAGCAGTCTAGGGGGGGCCTCCTACAATGAGCAGTTCTTC. J is TRBJ2-1 and V is TRBV11-3; weak D call: TRBD2 (7 bases). V was trimmed by 6 bases and J by 0 bases, leaving 12 bases between them. Germline CDR1 reads SGHNT; CDR2 reads YENEEA. This CDR3 has 15 amino acids.

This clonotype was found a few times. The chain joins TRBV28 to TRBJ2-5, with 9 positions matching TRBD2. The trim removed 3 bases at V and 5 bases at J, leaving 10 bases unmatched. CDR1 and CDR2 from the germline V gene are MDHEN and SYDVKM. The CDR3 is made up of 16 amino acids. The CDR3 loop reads CASSFQGGRAEETQYF. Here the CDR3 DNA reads TGTGCCAGCAGTTTTCAAGGCGGGAGGGCCGAGGAGACCCAGTACTTC.